This T cell receptor (beta chain) is drawn from a study of T cell responses to AZD1222 COVID-19 vaccine. Here immunoSEQ multiplex PCR was the method, and the copy in TCRdb shows in-frame clones only, minus some. The sample yields about 140,000 clones, around nine tenths seen once. Germline V CDR1 and CDR2: GTSNPN, SVGIG (reference sequence). Trimming took 4 bases from V and 3 from J, leaving 15 bases between them. The CDR3 length is 14 residues. Sample: peripheral blood, taken 28 days after the second AZD1222 dose. The receptor was isolated from an adult who received the AZD1222 COVID-19 vaccine. V and J are TRBV30 and TRBJ1-2; D ambiguous. The CDR3 DNA sequence: TGTGCCTGGATCTCTCTCAATGGCGACTATGGCTACACCTTC. Protein product: CAWISLNGDYGYTF.